This T cell receptor beta chain appears in the sequencing data of a study of blood T cell repertoires in COVID-19. Germline CDR1 SGHAT, CDR2 FQNNGV. CDR3 length: 14 amino acids. Germline trimming cut 1 base from V and 8 bases from J; bases unmatched to any gene: 3. TCRdb's copy holds only in-frame clones and misses some; the assay was immunoSEQ multiplex PCR. The sample yields 60,000 to 85,000 clones, approximately 80% seen once. This receptor was identified in a human donor in a cohort sampled during active COVID-19. Specimen: peripheral blood. V and J are TRBV11-2 and TRBJ1-2; 11 positions match TRBD1. The CDR3 reads CASSLVRTGGGYTF. The CDR3 DNA reads as TGTGCCAGCAGCTTAGTTAGGACAGGGGGCGGCTACACCTTC.